This TCR beta chain was recovered during a study of Ad26.COV2.S vaccination and SARS-CoV-2 variants. Here immunoSEQ multiplex PCR was the method, and the copy in TCRdb shows in-frame clones only, minus some. The repertoire has over 400,000 clones, around 93% of them found once; the top ten carry less than 2%. Treatment denoted: roughly 19 received Ad26.COV2.S at low or high dose, single or two shots; a few received placebo; per-sample allocation not given. Day 63 after the first injection of vaccine or placebo was the sampling time. An adult aged 18-55 years in Boston served as the donor. The CDR3 is made up of 15 amino acids. Germline lookup yields CDR1 SEHNR and CDR2 FQNEAQ (reference sequence). V lost 1 base to trimming and J lost 2 bases, with 10 bases between them.

This material consisted of peripheral blood, taken in a trial of Ad26.COV2.S vaccine versus placebo. The J gene is TRBJ2-3, the V gene TRBV7-9; the D is unclear. The origin of this receptor is a person aged 18-60 years who received the Ad26.COV2.S COVID-19 vaccine or a placebo. DNA of the CDR3: TGTGCCAGCAGCTTAGTAGTGGGCTACACAGATACGCAGTATTTT. Residues: CASSLVVGYTDTQYF.